This passage covers 24 T cell receptor beta chains from one sample sequenced in a study of technical replicates of blood from a handful of donors. TCRdb's table, derived via immunoSEQ multiplex PCR, lists solely in-frame clones and lacks some. The sample has fewer than 100,000 clones, 95% to 98% seen once. The sample taken for sequencing was T cells isolated from PBMCs. These receptor sequences come from a human donor in good health.

The V gene is TRBV7-9, the J gene TRBJ2-1; the match to TRBD2 covers 13 bases. The length of the CDR3 is 19 residues. Trimming took 1 base from V and 5 from J; bases not matched to a gene: 11. Germline V gene lookup returns CDR1 SEHNR and CDR2 FQNEAQ (reference sequence). CDR3 nucleotide sequence: TGTGCCAGCAGCTTAGGTAGGACTAGCGGGAGAGAACCCCACAATGAGCAGTTCTTC. It codes for CASSLGRTSGREPHNEQFF.

The V gene is TRBV6-5, the J gene TRBJ1-5; TRBD1 might be the D (6 bases). Trimming shortened V by 6 bases and J by 3 bases, and 12 bases separated the two germline ends. Germline-derived CDR1 and CDR2 are MNHEY and SVGAGI. CDR3 length: 14 residues. The CDR3 bases are TGTGCCAGCAGGCCCGGACAGTACAATCAGCCCCAGCATTTT. Its protein is CASRPGQYNQPQHF.

This chain uses TRBV5-1 with TRBJ1-2; 10 bases agree with TRBD1. The V and J ends lost 4 bases and 5 bases, in that order; junction bases with no gene match: 14. Germline assignment: CDR1 SGHRS and CDR2 YFSETQ. The length of the CDR3 is 17 residues. CDR3 DNA: TGCGCCAGCAGCCCCTCTTCGACAGGGGGCTGGAGGTATGGCTACACCTTC. Its translation is CASSPSSTGGWRYGYTF.

The rearrangement links TRBV27 to TRBJ2-7; D unresolved. V gave up 1 base and J gave up 0 bases, with 13 bases separating them. Germline CDR1 and CDR2: MNHEY and SMNVEV (reference sequence). CDR3 size: 16 residues. This CDR3 reads CASSLFGGLFSYEQYF. CDR3 nucleotide sequence: TGTGCCAGCAGTTTATTTGGTGGGCTCTTCTCCTACGAGCAGTACTTC.

The chain has TRBV5-1 and TRBJ2-7, with D possibly being TRBD2 (6 bases). Trimming took 3 bases from V and 4 from J, leaving 14 bases between them. Germline V gives CDR1 SGHRS, CDR2 YFSETQ. The CDR3 has 14 amino acids. CDR3 sequence reads: CASSSFGGRYEQYF. The DNA of the CDR3 is TGCGCCAGCAGCTCCTTCGGGGGTAGGTACGAGCAGTACTTC.

V usage is TRBV13 and J usage is TRBJ2-1, with a tentative D call TRBD2 (6 bases). The germline gives CDR1 PRHDT, CDR2 FYEKMQ (reference sequence). This CDR3 has 13 residues. The germline V and J ends were trimmed by 0 bases and 10 bases, with 10 bases remaining between them. The DNA for the CDR3 is TGTGCCAGCAGCTTAGGACCTGCGGGGGAGCAGTTCTTC. Translating it yields CASSLGPAGEQFF.

The chain couples TRBV5-1 to TRBJ1-2, with D possibly TRBD1 on 5 matching bases. The CDR3 covers 13 residues. CDR1 is SGHRS, CDR2 YFSETQ, per germline. With 4 bases removed from V and 1 base from J, the gap between germline ends came to 8 bases. CDR3 DNA sequence: TGCGCCAGCAGCCAACAGGATAACTATGGCTACACCTTC. Amino acids: CASSQQDNYGYTF.

The DNA of the CDR3 is TGTGCCAGCAGATTTCTAGCGGAAGAGACCCAGTACTTC. This translates into CASRFLAEETQYF. This chain connects TRBV25-1 to TRBJ2-5; 7 nucleotides match TRBD2. V was pared by 6 bases and J by 3 bases, with 4 bases of the junction left unmatched. There are 13 residues in the CDR3. In germline, CDR1 is MGHDK, CDR2 SYGVNS.

The CDR3 is CASSLARAEHEQYF. In DNA form, the CDR3 reads TGCGCCAGCAGCTTAGCCAGGGCGGAGCACGAGCAGTACTTC. The rearrangement joins TRBV5-1 to TRBJ2-7, with D possibly matching TRBD1 (5 bases). Trimming removed 2 bases from V and 5 bases from J, with 14 bases in between. Looked up from germline, CDR1 is SGHRS and CDR2 is YFSETQ. This CDR3 spans 14 amino acids. Full variable domain (missing parts from reference TRBV5-1 and TRBJ2-7): KAGVTQTPRYLIKTRGQQVTLSCSPISGHRSVSWYQQTPGQGLQFLFEYFSETQRNKGNFPGRFSGRQFSNSRSEMNVSTLELGDSALYLCASSLARAEHEQYFGPGTRLTVT.

The J gene is TRBJ1-1, the V gene TRBV9; the match to TRBD1 covers 10 bases. The ends lost 4 bases at V and 2 bases at J; junction bases unmatched: 14. Germline loops: CDR1 SGDLS, CDR2 YYNGEE. The CDR3 loop spans 18 amino acids. CDR3 nucleotide sequence: TGTGCCAGCAGCTCGCCGGGACAGGGGCGAAAAACTAACACTGAAGCTTTCTTT. Translating gives CASSSPGQGRKTNTEAFF.

The J gene is TRBJ2-1, the V gene TRBV5-1; 10 bases map to TRBD2. Germline V gene sequence: CDR1 SGHRS, CDR2 YFSETQ. The CDR3 loop spans 17 amino acids. The V and J ends lost 0 bases and 4 bases, in that order; junction bases with no gene match: 7. The CDR3 region is CASSLGVLAGPYNEQFF. In DNA form, the CDR3 reads TGCGCCAGCAGCTTGGGGGTACTAGCGGGACCATACAATGAGCAGTTCTTC.

The chain couples TRBV19 to TRBJ1-2, with D hard to call. In germline, CDR1 is LNHDA, CDR2 SQIVND (reference sequence). V was shortened by 3 bases and J by 4 bases, with 6 bases between the two germline ends. The CDR3 covers 12 residues. CDR3 amino acids: CASSIDIYGYTF. DNA of the CDR3: TGTGCCAGTAGTATCGACATCTATGGCTACACCTTC.

The rearrangement joins TRBV2 to TRBJ2-1; TRBD1 matches at 7 bases. This CDR3 region has 15 residues. V lost 7 bases, J lost 7 bases, and 13 bases stayed unmatched. Germline V gene lookup returns CDR1 SNHLY and CDR2 FYNNEI. The CDR3 is CASKQGSGIGNEQFF. CDR3 coding DNA: TGTGCCAGCAAACAGGGGTCGGGGATAGGGAATGAGCAGTTCTTC.

The chain joins TRBV6-1 to TRBJ2-1; maybe TRBD1 (5 bases). V was cut by 4 bases and J by 3 bases, with 13 bases left in between. Looked up from germline, CDR1 is MNHNS and CDR2 is SASEGT. The CDR3 runs 15 residues. The CDR3 DNA reads TGTGCCAGCAGTGTTTCTCCAGGGATCTACAATGAGCAGTTCTTC. Its protein is CASSVSPGIYNEQFF.

The genes are TRBV5-1 and TRBJ1-3; D is uncertain. This CDR3 has 15 amino acids. The germline CDR1 and CDR2 sequences are SGHRS and YFSETQ. Deletions cut 0 bases from V and 0 bases from J, with 7 bases between. CDR3 protein: CASSLGESSGNTIYF. The CDR3, as DNA: TGCGCCAGCAGCTTGGGGGAGAGCTCTGGAAACACCATATATTTT.

This chain uses TRBV27 with TRBJ1-4; D is unresolved. With 3 bases removed from V and 0 bases from J, the gap between germline ends came to 8 bases. The germline V gene has CDR1 MNHEY and CDR2 SMNVEV (reference sequence). This CDR3 is 15 amino acids long. DNA for the CDR3: TGTGCCAGCAGTTTCTCCCCGGCAACTAATGAAAAACTGTTTTTT. This translates into CASSFSPATNEKLFF.

The chain links TRBV28 to TRBJ1-2; the D is unclear. CDR1 and CDR2 (germline): MDHEN, SYDVKM. The CDR3 has 15 residues. The V and J ends lost 5 bases and 8 bases respectively, with 21 bases between them. This CDR3 is CASSHQVNRLGGYTF. Here the CDR3 DNA reads TGTGCCAGCAGTCATCAAGTGAACCGACTCGGCGGCTACACCTTC.

The genes are TRBV5-8 and TRBJ2-7; D is unclear. This CDR3 has 15 amino acids. Trimming stripped 0 bases from V and 4 bases from J, with 14 bases between. In germline, CDR1 is SGHTS, CDR2 YDEGEE. The CDR3 sequence: CASSLGARSYYEQYF. CDR3 in DNA: TGTGCCAGCAGCTTGGGGGCCAGGTCTTATTACGAGCAGTACTTC.

V is TRBV28 and J is TRBJ2-1, with TRBD1 matching over 7 bases. In germline, CDR1 is MDHEN, CDR2 SYDVKM. The trim removed 6 bases at V and 10 bases at J, leaving 12 bases unmatched. This CDR3 spans 14 amino acids. The CDR3 nucleotides read TGTGCCAGCAGAACGGAACTAGGGGGCGGAGAGCAGTTCTTC. Translated, it gives CASRTELGGGEQFF. Full variable domain (missing parts from reference TRBV28 and TRBJ2-1): DVKVTQSSRYLVKRTGEKVFLECVQDMDHENMFWYRQDPGLGLRLIYFSYDVKMKEKGDIPEGYSVSREKKERFSLILESASTNQTSMYLCASRTELGGGEQFFGPGTRLTVL.

J is TRBJ2-1 and V is TRBV29-1; TRBD2 matches at 9 bases. V lost 5 bases and J lost 6; bases outside the gene matches: 11. CDR1 and CDR2 from the germline V gene are SQVTM and ANQGSEA. The CDR3 has 15 residues. CDR3 sequence (DNA): TGCAGCGTTAGGATTAGACTAGCGGTAGGCAATGAGCAGTTCTTC. Translation gives CSVRIRLAVGNEQFF.

The rearrangement joins TRBV6-5 to TRBJ2-7; 7 bases are a match to TRBD2. Germline trimming cut 4 bases from V and 6 bases from J; bases unmatched to any gene: 0. The germline V gene has CDR1 MNHEY and CDR2 SVGAGI. This CDR3 region has 11 residues. CDR3 sequence reads: CASSSGGEQYF. For the CDR3, the DNA is TGTGCCAGCAGTTCGGGGGGCGAGCAGTACTTC.

A few counts support this clone. The gene calls are TRBV9 and TRBJ1-5; D ambiguous. Looked up from germline, CDR1 is SGDLS and CDR2 is YYNGEE. The germline V and J ends were trimmed by 3 bases and 7 bases, with 11 bases remaining between them. The CDR3 covers 13 residues. Written as DNA, the CDR3 is TGTGCCAGCAGCGCCCGAGCGGGACAGCCCCAGCATTTT. As protein: CASSARAGQPQHF. The variable domain in full, with the rest retrieved from reference TRBV9 and TRBJ1-5, is DSGVTQTPKHLITATGQRVTLRCSPRSGDLSVYWYQQSLDQGLQFLIQYYNGEERAKGNILERFSAQQFPDLHSELNLSSLELGDSALYFCASSARAGQPQHFGDGTRLSIL.

J is TRBJ2-5 and V is TRBV27; 12 bases map to TRBD2. Germline loops: CDR1 MNHEY, CDR2 SMNVEV (reference sequence). Trimming took 8 bases from V and 2 from J; bases not matched to a gene: 9. CDR3 size: 16 residues. The CDR3 sequence: CASQRLAGAHQETQYF. CDR3 DNA sequence: TGTGCCAGCCAACGACTAGCGGGAGCCCATCAAGAGACCCAGTACTTC.

The chain has TRBV6-1 and TRBJ1-4; D may be TRBD1 (5 bases). The CDR3 has 13 amino acids. The ends were cut back, 6 bases at V and 8 bases at J, with 13 bases in the middle. Germline V gene sequence: CDR1 MNHNS, CDR2 SASEGT. DNA for the CDR3: TGTGCCAGCAGGGCCACAGGTGGGGAAAAACTGTTTTTT. This encodes CASRATGGEKLFF.